These 30 T cell receptor beta chains share one sample of origin, sequenced in a study of control samples from healthy donors and cancer patients (dated by TCRdb to about 2020). The library was built by means of the immunoSEQ multiplex PCR assay. TCRdb mirrors the immuneACCESS table, restricted to in-frame sequences. Some clones are absent from its copies; in checked studies, under half trace to an unresolved V gene, and the reason for the others is unknown. This sample has about 69,000 clones in its table, and around four fifths of those were observed once. About 3.1% of the sample rests with the top ten. The source material was PBMCs. The receptors come from a woman aged 45-65 years with lung cancer.

The chain joins TRBV6-2 or TRBV6-3 to TRBJ1-2; 8 nucleotides align to TRBD1. This CDR3 spans 14 amino acids. Germline loops: CDR1 MNHEY, CDR2 SVGEGT. V lost 5 bases and J lost 5; bases outside the gene matches: 7. The CDR3: CASSRQGTGYGYTF. The CDR3 nucleotides read TGTGCCAGCAGTCGACAGGGGACGGGGTATGGCTACACCTTC.

This chain links TRBV10-3 with TRBJ1-1, with D perhaps matching TRBD1 (6 bases). Trimming took 7 bases from V and 1 from J, leaving 13 bases between them. CDR3 length: 14 amino acids. Germline V CDR1 and CDR2: ENHRY, SYGVKD. The CDR3 nucleotides are TGTGCCATCACCAAAGGGGGGAAGAACACTGAAGCTTTCTTT. Its translation: CAITKGGKNTEAFF.

The sample holds a few counts of this clone. This chain links TRBV7-9 with TRBJ1-2, with 8 bases identical to TRBD1. Per germline, CDR1 SEHNR and CDR2 FQNEAQ (reference sequence). The CDR3 contains 13 residues. J lost 8 bases, V lost 5 bases, and 7 bases had no gene match. This CDR3 reads CASSPGQGEGYTF. The DNA for the CDR3 is TGTGCCAGCAGCCCCGGACAGGGTGAAGGCTACACCTTC.

This clone was observed a handful of times. The chain joins TRBV18 to TRBJ2-1; D might be TRBD2 (5 bases). Germline values: CDR1 KGHSH, CDR2 LQKENI. V was clipped by 2 bases and J by 4 bases, with 12 bases between them. The CDR3 loop spans 15 amino acids. The CDR3 spells CASSPDGLAYNEQFF. The CDR3 region has the DNA TGTGCCAGCTCACCAGACGGATTAGCGTACAATGAGCAGTTCTTC. Combining the CDR3 with reference TRBV18 and TRBJ2-1 gives the whole variable domain NAGVMQNPRHLVRRRGQEARLRCSPMKGHSHVYWYRQLPEEGLKFMVYLQKENIIDESGMPKERFSAEFPKEGPSILRIQQVVRGDSAAYFCASSPDGLAYNEQFFGPGTRLTVL.

J is TRBJ1-5 and V is TRBV12-3 or TRBV12-4, with D perhaps matching TRBD1 (6 bases). Deletions cut 9 bases from V and 7 bases from J, with 13 bases between. This CDR3 spans 12 amino acids. DNA for the CDR3: TGTGCCAGTAGGATAGGGGGGCAGCCCCAGCATTTT. Its translation is CASRIGGQPQHF.

This chain connects TRBV4-3 to TRBJ2-1; 9 bases map to TRBD2. Germline lookup yields CDR1 LGHNA and CDR2 YSLEER. Trimming cost V 0 bases and J 7 bases; bases outside gene matches: 7. The CDR3 covers 16 residues. This chain's CDR3 is CASSQDSAGGPNEQFF. The CDR3 DNA reads as TGCGCCAGCAGCCAAGATTCGGCGGGGGGGCCGAATGAGCAGTTCTTC.

The rearrangement uses TRBV18 and TRBJ1-2; 8 bases match TRBD1. The CDR3 runs to 15 residues. Trimming cost V 5 bases and J 2 bases; bases outside gene matches: 7. Germline V CDR1 and CDR2: KGHSH, LQKENI. In DNA, the CDR3 is TGTGCCAGCTCATCCGGACAGGGTTCAAACTATGGCTACACCTTC. This encodes CASSSGQGSNYGYTF.

This chain links TRBV28 with TRBJ1-2; the D gene is possibly TRBD1 (5 bases). There are 13 residues in the CDR3. Per the germline V gene, CDR1 is MDHEN and CDR2 is SYDVKM. V was cut by 7 bases and J by 8 bases, with 17 bases left in between. DNA of the CDR3: TGTGCCAGCATGATTGTCCGGGGCAACGGCTACACCTTC. Translation gives CASMIVRGNGYTF.

This CDR3 is CASSLTGGANNEQFF. CDR3 in DNA: TGTGCCAGCAGCTTAACAGGGGGCGCGAACAATGAGCAGTTCTTC. The chain joins TRBV7-3 to TRBJ2-1, with 7 bases matching TRBD1. The germline V gene has CDR1 SGHTA and CDR2 FQGTGA. The CDR3 contains 15 residues. Unmatched junction bases numbered 4, after V lost 0 bases and J lost 5 bases.

The rearrangement uses TRBV19 and TRBJ2-2; a weak D match, TRBD2 (7 bases). V shed 5 bases and J shed 5 bases, with 18 bases lying between them. CDR1 is LNHDA, CDR2 SQIVND, per germline (reference sequence). The CDR3 is 16 residues long. Written as DNA, the CDR3 is TGTGCCAGTAGTCAGGCGGGGGCAATAGGGACCGGGGAGCTGTTTTTT. Encoded protein: CASSQAGAIGTGELFF.

The CDR3 region has the DNA TGTGCCACTCGGGACACCTTCTCTGGAAACACCATATATTTT. Protein product: CATRDTFSGNTIYF. The chain couples TRBV19 to TRBJ1-3, with a tentative D call TRBD1 (6 bases). Trimming removed 10 bases at V and 0 bases at J, with 13 bases between. Germline V CDR1 and CDR2: LNHDA, SQIVND (reference sequence). CDR3 length equals 14 residues. Supplemented by reference TRBV19 and TRBJ1-3, the full variable domain reads DGGITQSPKYLFRKEGQNVTLSCEQNLNHDAMYWYRQDPGQGLRLIYYSQIVNDFQKGDIAEGYSVSREKKESFPLTVTSAQKNPTAFYLCATRDTFSGNTIYFGEGSWLTVV.

The chain is built from TRBV19 and TRBJ1-6, with TRBD1 matching 8 bases. V shed 3 bases and J 0 bases; nucleotides not matched to a gene: 7. The germline V gene has CDR1 LNHDA and CDR2 SQIVND (reference sequence). CDR3 length: 18 residues. The CDR3 sequence: CASSMGTGFSSYNSPLHF. The DNA of the CDR3 is TGTGCCAGTAGTATGGGGACAGGATTCAGCTCCTATAATTCACCCCTCCACTTT.

The rearrangement joins TRBV6-5 to TRBJ1-2; 10 nucleotides line up with TRBD1. The CDR3 has 15 amino acids. The V gene end was trimmed by 6 bases and the J gene end by 6 bases; junction bases not matched to a gene: 10. The germline V gene has CDR1 MNHEY and CDR2 SVGAGI. This CDR3 reads CASRSPLTGGHGYTF. The CDR3 DNA reads as TGTGCCAGCAGATCCCCCCTGACAGGGGGCCATGGCTACACCTTC.

The J gene is TRBJ2-7, the V gene TRBV14; D may be TRBD1 (6 bases). Germline V lookup: CDR1 SGHDN, CDR2 FVKESK. The CDR3 runs to 19 residues. Trimming removed 2 bases at V and 1 base at J, with 24 bases between. DNA of the CDR3: TGTGCCAGCAGCCAAACGTCGGTATGGGGGCTTGGTGGGTCCTACGAGCAGTACTTC. The encoded protein is CASSQTSVWGLGGSYEQYF.

There are many counts of this clone. V usage is TRBV2 and J usage is TRBJ1-3; 7 bases line up with TRBD1. The CDR3 extends over 11 amino acids. Germline V gives CDR1 SNHLY, CDR2 FYNNEI. The J segment lost 13 bases and the V segment lost 6 bases, leaving 6 bases of the junction unmatched. The CDR3 region has the DNA TGTGCCAGCAGCGTAGGGACAGAGATATATTTT. Translated, it gives CASSVGTEIYF.

This clone has only a few counts. In nucleotides, the CDR3 is TGTGCCAGCAGTTCGGGGAGGGTGATCACCGGGGAGCTGTTTTTT. This gives the protein CASSSGRVITGELFF. The chain joins TRBV6-2 or TRBV6-3 to TRBJ2-2; 7 bases map to TRBD2. CDR3 length equals 15 residues. CDR1 and CDR2 from the germline V gene are MNHEY and SVGEGT. With 4 bases clipped from V and 4 bases from J, the junction kept 6 bases outside the gene matches.

This clone was picked up a small number of times. The CDR3 here is CASSLGGPTQPQHF. CDR3 nucleotides: TGTGCCAGCAGCTTAGGGGGACCAACGCAGCCCCAGCATTTT. The chain couples TRBV7-3 to TRBJ1-5, with a weak D call TRBD1 (5 bases). V was shortened by 2 bases and J by 7 bases, with 12 bases between the two germline ends. Germline CDR1 reads SGHTA; CDR2 reads FQGTGA. There are 14 residues in the CDR3.

In this sample, this clone turned up a few times. V is TRBV19 and J is TRBJ2-7, with a tentative D call TRBD1 (6 bases). The CDR3 contains 13 residues. The V end lost 5 bases, the J end lost 2 bases, and 10 bases lay between the germline ends. Germline V lookup: CDR1 LNHDA, CDR2 SQIVND (reference sequence). The CDR3 here is CASSLGTTYEQYF. In DNA form, the CDR3 reads TGTGCCAGTAGTCTCGGGACAACCTACGAGCAGTACTTC.

The CDR3 sequence is CASSQVQGRIYTEAFF. The CDR3 DNA reads TGTGCCAGCAGCCAAGTACAGGGGCGGATTTATACTGAAGCTTTCTTT. This chain links TRBV3-1 (or the pseudogene TRBV3-2) with TRBJ1-1, with 7 bases that match TRBD1. There are 16 residues in the CDR3. Trimming removed 1 base from V and 5 bases from J; junction bases left unmatched: 10. The germline V gene encodes CDR1 LGHDT and CDR2 YNNKEL (reference sequence).

The CDR3 sequence: CATSDSAGGRTEAFF. The CDR3 DNA follows: TGTGCCACCAGTGATTCGGCAGGGGGCCGCACTGAAGCTTTCTTT. The chain carries TRBV24-1 and TRBJ1-1; 8 bases fit TRBD1. This CDR3 comprises 15 residues. Unmatched junction bases numbered 5, after V lost 2 bases and J lost 4 bases. The germline gives CDR1 KGHDR, CDR2 SFDVKD.

The J gene is TRBJ2-7, the V gene TRBV9; 9 nucleotides agree with TRBD2. V dropped 5 bases and J dropped 6; count of bases not matched to a gene: 9. Looked up from germline, CDR1 is SGDLS and CDR2 is YYNGEE. This CDR3 has 14 residues. DNA for the CDR3: TGTGCCAGCAGTCAGGCGGGGGGGCCCGGCGAGCAGTACTTC. Amino acids: CASSQAGGPGEQYF.

This CDR3 is CASSLAGHSSYNEQFF. CDR3 nucleotide sequence: TGTGCCAGCAGCTTAGCCGGCCATAGCTCCTACAATGAGCAGTTCTTC. The chain is built from TRBV7-2 and TRBJ2-1; D is unclear. The CDR3 has 16 residues. The germline V gene encodes CDR1 SGHTA and CDR2 FQGNSA. V was pared by 0 bases and J by 0 bases, with 9 bases between.

In this sample, this clone turned up once. The V call is TRBV7-2, the J call TRBJ1-1; D remains unclear. This CDR3 spans 16 amino acids. V shed 5 bases and J shed 1 base, with 17 bases lying between them. Germline V gene lookup returns CDR1 SGHTA and CDR2 FQGNSA. CDR3 nucleotides: TGTGCCAGCAGCCCTCAGAGTGGAGTGTCGAACACTGAAGCTTTCTTT. This codes for CASSPQSGVSNTEAFF.

V is TRBV9 and J is TRBJ1-6; the match to TRBD1 covers 10 bases. CDR3 length: 18 amino acids. Germline CDR1 and CDR2: SGDLS and YYNGEE. Trimming at V came to 4 bases and at J to 0 bases, leaving 7 bases not matched to a gene. The CDR3 nucleotides read TGTGCCAGCAGCTCCGGACAGGGGGTGAGCTCCTATAATTCACCCCTCCACTTT. Translated: CASSSGQGVSSYNSPLHF.

The chain carries TRBV5-6 and TRBJ1-2, with no clear D. Germline CDR1 SGHDT, CDR2 YYEEEE. The CDR3 extends over 13 amino acids. The V end lost 4 bases, the J end lost 6 bases, and 13 bases lay between the germline ends. The CDR3 region has the DNA TGTGCCAGCAGCCGCTGGGGTAGAGATGGCTACACCTTC. This encodes CASSRWGRDGYTF. The full variable domain, its missing parts supplied by reference TRBV5-6 and TRBJ1-2, is DAGVTQSPTHLIKTRGQQVTLRCSPKSGHDTVSWYQQALGQGPQFIFQYYEEEERQRGNFPDRFSGHQFPNYSSELNVNALLLGDSALYLCASSRWGRDGYTFGSGTRLTVV.

The chain employs TRBV20-1 and TRBJ1-5; D remains unclear. In germline, CDR1 is DFQATT, CDR2 SNEGSKA (reference sequence). The CDR3 is 14 residues long. Trimming shortened V by 3 bases and J by 2 bases, and 11 bases separated the two germline ends. The CDR3 coding sequence is TGCAGTGCTAGTAAGGGTACGGGCAATCAGCCCCAGCATTTT. Its protein product is CSASKGTGNQPQHF.

This clone was seen only a few times. The chain couples TRBV7-2 to TRBJ2-7; D possibly corresponds to TRBD2 (5 bases). V was pared by 5 bases and J by 3 bases, with 8 bases between. This CDR3 comprises 12 residues. CDR1 and CDR2 (germline): SGHTA, FQGNSA. The CDR3 DNA is TGTGCCAGCAGCCCGGGGTACTACGAGCAGTACTTC. It translates to CASSPGYYEQYF.

The chain combines TRBV9 with TRBJ2-1; 12 bases map to TRBD2. This CDR3 is built from 17 residues. Germline CDR1 is SGDLS and CDR2 is YYNGEE. The V and J ends lost 3 bases and 3 bases, in that order; junction bases with no gene match: 7. The CDR3 spells CASSARLAGGIYNEQFF. Written as DNA, the CDR3 is TGTGCCAGCAGCGCCCGTCTAGCGGGGGGGATCTACAATGAGCAGTTCTTC.

The chain employs TRBV24-1 and TRBJ2-2; weak D call: TRBD1 (5 bases). The CDR3 runs to 15 residues. V was cut by 3 bases and J by 1 base, with 8 bases left in between. Germline V CDR1 and CDR2: KGHDR, SFDVKD. The CDR3 bases are TGTGCCACCAGTGATGCAGGGCGGAACACCGGGGAGCTGTTTTTT. Its protein is CATSDAGRNTGELFF.

The genes are TRBV28 and TRBJ1-1, with 7 bases fitting TRBD1. This CDR3 has 14 residues. V dropped 7 bases and J dropped 2; count of bases not matched to a gene: 7. CDR1 is MDHEN and CDR2 is SYDVKM in the germline V gene. The DNA of the CDR3 is TGTGCCAGCACAGGGGGATTTATAAACACTGAAGCTTTCTTT. Translation gives CASTGGFINTEAFF. Using reference TRBV28 and TRBJ1-1 for the parts outside the CDR3, the full variable domain is DVKVTQSSRYLVKRTGEKVFLECVQDMDHENMFWYRQDPGLGLRLIYFSYDVKMKEKGDIPEGYSVSREKKERFSLILESASTNQTSMYLCASTGGFINTEAFFGQGTRLTVV.